This T cell receptor (beta chain) appears in the sequencing data of a study of T cells in localized non-small cell lung cancer (dated by TCRdb to the early 2020s). For the study in its entirety: The study analyzed T cell repertoires of over 200 early-stage NSCLC patients, comparing tumors and uninvolved tumor-adjacent lungs. The cohort consisted of a few hundred treatment-naive NSCLC patients whose localized lung tumors had been resected. Of the NSCLC patients, approximately 130 were male and around 99 were female, and the mean age was approximately 69 years. Overall study outcomes, separate from this receptor: The highest T cell clonality was observed in uninvolved tumor-adjacent lung, where clonality exceeded that of tumor, suggesting that antigenic responses were more focused in uninvolved tumor-adjacent lung. Because the study design was exploratory, TCR variables were selected using unadjusted p-values without false-discovery rate correction. Longer overall survival was associated with higher T cell density in blood, whereas shorter survival was associated with higher clonality in adjacent lung. Multi-region tumor sequencing was not performed, so intratumor heterogeneity could not be excluded. A median of about 61 of the top 100 tumor clones turned up in the paired uninvolved adjacent lung, and fewer than 35 of those clones also ranked among the top 100 of that same adjacent lung.

V is reduced by 3 bases and J by 6 bases, leaving a spacing of 14 bases between them. The CDR3, cysteine through phenylalanine, is 15 amino acids long. Only the CDR3 region is kept as DNA, spanning 45 bases read in frame from base 1. Based on the germline V gene, the CDR1 and CDR2 sequences are LGHNA and YSLEER. The immunoSEQ Assay was used to sequence TCR beta CDR3 regions from DNA. As for the original processing: To compute T cell density, TCR beta template counts were normalized to usable DNA, which was estimated by amplifying housekeeping genes. The preseqR package was used to estimate richness by extrapolating to 400,000 templates for PBMC samples and to 120,000 templates for tissue samples. Clonality was defined as one minus Pielou's evenness. To identify tissue-enriched TCRs, differential abundance testing was run on productive amino-acid clonotypes with a minimum total count of 5 and an alpha of 0.1. The Jaccard Index and the Morisita Overlap Index were used to measure how much the repertoires overlapped between compartments. GLIPH grouped TCR beta CDR3s together with public tetramer-defined viral CDR3s, and a viral motif had to include at least three viral sequences and also show V-gene enrichment. This immuneACCESS table, as held by TCRdb, lists in-frame sequences with V and J called but not all clones. Of the missing ones, under half trace to an unresolved V gene in checked studies; the others have no known cause. Clone size and the V and J calls come from that table; the DNA yielded D and trimming. Counted in this sample were nearly 35,000 clones; 91% of them appeared once. The ten most abundant clones make up approximately 12% of the sample.

At diagnosis, peripheral blood, uninvolved tumor-adjacent lung and tumor were collected and stored as a combination of fresh-frozen and FFPE material. For TCR repertoire profiling, blood samples were analyzed as peripheral blood mononuclear cells. About this clone: It lacks a known antigen. Per-base qualities were not stored, and no clone one base away is much larger.

The receptor was isolated from a female donor of 60 years or more with stage II lung adenocarcinoma. This receptor chain uses TRBV4-3 and TRBJ2-2, with TRBD1 perhaps the D gene, on 6 matching bases. Specimen: peripheral blood mononuclear cells, collected before any cancer treatment. The sequenced DNA: TGCGCCAGCAGCCAGCCCGCGCAGGGGCCCGGGGAGCTGTTTTTT. Translated, it gives CASSQPAQGPGELFF.